The source of this T cell receptor beta chain is a study of blood T cells in healthy people across ages. A sample-barcoded 5' primer and a J-beta primer mix were used in a second PCR of roughly 7 to 11 cycles. At least 2.5 million CDR3-containing paired-end reads were obtained per sample. Using its own MiXCR run on the 5' RACE reads, TCRdb lists one record per CDR3 protein. The sample lists fewer than 600,000 distinct CDR3 sequences; about 29% were seen once. Findings and caveats of the study: Among long-lived donors, naive CD4+ cells were more numerous and diversity higher than in aged donors.

This clonotype turned up a few times. Its antigen is unknown. V lost 3 bases and J lost 0, with 11 bases in between. In germline, CDR1 is SGDLS, CDR2 YYNGEE. The CDR3 has 15 amino acids. These data also formed part of another study, on T cells of mothers and their children.

This clonotype was obtained from a boy aged 2 to 10 in good health. The sequenced sample consisted of blood. This rearrangement joins TRBV9 to TRBJ2-3, with D perhaps being TRBD1 or TRBD2 (6 bases each). CDR3 nucleotides: TGTGCCAGCAGCGCTTTAGGGGGGAGCACAGATACGCAGTATTTT. Protein product: CASSALGGSTDTQYF.